The entry below describes one T cell receptor beta chain. Its antigen is as yet unknown. These data come from a study of T cells in Graves' hyperthyroidism and ophthalmopathy. Overall study findings and caveats: Ophthalmopathy got predicted by the model a median 6.5 months before its onset.

Amplification of TCR beta CDR3 regions used RNA as the template. Primed by the HTBI set, a first-round RT-PCR was run on the TCR CDR3. MiXCR was run by TCRdb on the multiplex PCR reads, yielding one entry per CDR3 protein. The repertoire holds 490,000 or so distinct CDR3 sequences, with 40% to 55% as singletons. Trimming removed 7 bases at V and 1 base at J, with 7 bases between. The CDR3 totals 13 residues. Germline V gene data show CDR1 as SGHAT and CDR2 as FQNNGV. Sequences were obtained from peripheral blood or thyroid tissue (not recorded which). This TCR derives from an adult woman with Graves' disease, either hyperthyroidism or ophthalmopathy (not recorded which). The chain combines TRBV11-2 with TRBJ2-2; a weak D match, TRBD1 (5 bases). This CDR3 is CASTGQNTGELFF. The CDR3 coding sequence is TGTGCCAGCACTGGACAGAACACCGGGGAGCTGTTTTTT.